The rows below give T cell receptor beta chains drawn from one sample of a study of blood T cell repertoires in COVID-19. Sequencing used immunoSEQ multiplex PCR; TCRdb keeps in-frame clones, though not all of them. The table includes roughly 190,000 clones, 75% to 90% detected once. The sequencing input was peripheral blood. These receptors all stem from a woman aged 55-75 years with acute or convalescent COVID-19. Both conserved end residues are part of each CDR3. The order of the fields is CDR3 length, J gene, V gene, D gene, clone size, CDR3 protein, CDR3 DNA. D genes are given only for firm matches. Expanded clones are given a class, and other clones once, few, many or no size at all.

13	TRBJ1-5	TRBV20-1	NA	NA	CSASSGVGQPQHF	TGCAGTGCTAGTTCAGGGGTTGGTCAGCCCCAGCATTTT
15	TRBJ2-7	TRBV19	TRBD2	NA	CASSAVAGGPYEQYF	TGTGCCAGTAGCGCCGTAGCGGGAGGACCCTACGAGCAGTACTTC
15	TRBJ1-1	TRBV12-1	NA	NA	CASSSLGGVNTEAFF	TGTGCCAGCAGCTCGCTGGGGGGGGTGAACACTGAAGCTTTCTTT
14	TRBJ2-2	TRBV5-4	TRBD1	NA	CASRRDRGTGELFF	TGTGCCAGCAGAAGGGACAGGGGCACCGGGGAGCTGTTTTTT
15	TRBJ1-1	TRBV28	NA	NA	CASSPPGQINTEAFF	TGTGCCAGCAGTCCTCCGGGACAAATTAACACTGAAGCTTTCTTT
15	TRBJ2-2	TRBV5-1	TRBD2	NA	CASSSVAGGTGELFF	TGCGCCAGCAGCTCTGTAGCGGGAGGCACCGGGGAGCTGTTTTTT
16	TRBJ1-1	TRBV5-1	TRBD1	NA	CASSTAGGQAGTEAFF	TGCGCCAGCAGCACCGCAGGGGGGCAGGCTGGCACTGAAGCTTTCTTT
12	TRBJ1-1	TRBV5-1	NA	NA	CASRETNTEAFF	TGCGCCAGCAGGGAGACGAACACTGAAGCTTTCTTT
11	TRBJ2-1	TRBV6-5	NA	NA	CASSYEREQFF	TGTGCCAGCAGTTACGAGCGAGAGCAGTTCTTC
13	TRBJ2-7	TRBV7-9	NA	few	CASSTGTSYEQYF	TGTGCCAGCAGTACCGGGACATCTTACGAGCAGTACTTC
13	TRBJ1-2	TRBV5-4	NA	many	CASSLTGMYGYTF	TGTGCCAGCAGCTTAACAGGGATGTATGGCTACACCTTC